These 20 T cell receptor beta chains originate from one sample sequenced in a study of cytomegalovirus exposure and HLA in healthy donors (dated by TCRdb to about 2017). The library was built by means of the immunoSEQ multiplex PCR assay. For the multiplex PCR, a mixture combining 60 forward primers for TCR Vbeta segments and 13 reverse primers for TCR Jbeta segments was used. The immuneACCESS repertoire file appears here via TCRdb, limited to in-frame rearrangements. These files lack a portion of the clones; in checked studies, under half of the deficit traces to unresolved V genes, and the cause of the others is not known. The sample contains fewer than 200,000 clones, 60% to 80% of them found a single time. The top ten clonotypes cover over 1.1% of the sample. The sequencing sample was made of PBMCs. The receptors stem from a man aged 60 to 75 in good health and CMV-seronegative.

The chain couples TRBV15 to TRBJ1-2; 10 bases align to TRBD1. Germline lookup yields CDR1 LNHNV and CDR2 YYDKDF (reference sequence). The CDR3 is 15 residues long. The ends lost 0 bases at V and 8 bases at J; junction bases unmatched: 6. The CDR3: CATSRDQTGGRGYTF. CDR3 bases: TGTGCCACCAGCAGAGATCAGACAGGGGGCCGGGGCTACACCTTC.

Written as DNA, the CDR3 is TGTGCCAGCAGCCTACATCAGGGGGACACCTACGAGCAGTACTTC. Translated, it gives CASSLHQGDTYEQYF. The chain links TRBV5-5 to TRBJ2-7; 7 bases align to TRBD1. The CDR3 extends over 15 amino acids. Trimming took 4 bases from V and 2 from J; bases not matched to a gene: 9. Per the germline V gene, CDR1 is SGHKS and CDR2 is YYEKEE (reference sequence).

The chain recombines TRBV29-1 with TRBJ2-3; a weak D match, TRBD2 (5 bases). CDR3 length equals 12 residues. Trimming stripped 8 bases from V and 5 bases from J, with 14 bases between. Germline V CDR1 and CDR2: SQVTM, ANQGSEA. The CDR3 DNA reads as TGCAGCCCTGTCTCCGCGGGAGATACGCAGTATTTT. It translates to CSPVSAGDTQYF.

The sample holds one count of this clone. This chain links TRBV19 with TRBJ1-2, with 8 bases lining up with TRBD1. CDR1 is LNHDA, CDR2 SQIVND, per germline (reference sequence). The junction had 11 bases not matched to a gene; V was cut back by 6 bases and J by 14 bases. This CDR3 is 12 amino acids long. The CDR3 reads CASRAQGASGTF. The CDR3 DNA follows: TGTGCCAGTAGAGCGCAGGGGGCGAGCGGGACCTTC.

This chain uses TRBV28 with TRBJ2-6; 7 bases fit TRBD1. The CDR3 is 16 amino acids. The germline CDR1 and CDR2 sequences are MDHEN and SYDVKM. V was clipped by 10 bases and J by 0 bases; unmatched bases: 9. The CDR3: CATKGQTRSGANVLTF. CDR3 nucleotides: TGTGCCACCAAGGGACAGACCCGCTCTGGGGCCAACGTCCTGACTTTC.

This clone was observed a handful of times. The chain's CDR3 is CASSQWGGRHPDTQYF. CDR3 DNA: TGCGCCAGCAGCCAATGGGGGGGCCGCCATCCGGATACGCAGTATTTT. The chain employs TRBV4-1 and TRBJ2-3; tentatively, D is TRBD2 (7 bases). The V gene lost 2 bases and the J gene lost 6 bases, with 18 bases spanning the gap. The CDR3 has 16 amino acids. In germline, CDR1 is MGHRA, CDR2 YSYEKL.

The V gene is TRBV11-3, the J gene TRBJ2-1; tentative D call: TRBD2 (5 bases). The germline gives CDR1 SGHNT, CDR2 YENEEA. Between the trimmed V and J ends, which lost 1 base and 7 bases, there was a span of 14 bases. The CDR3 sequence is 15 residues long. In nucleotides, the CDR3 is TGTGCCAGCAGCTTAGGTTCCGGGATTAGTAATGAGCAGTTCTTC. It encodes CASSLGSGISNEQFF.

This clone was counted once. The chain links TRBV19 to TRBJ2-5, with D possibly matching TRBD1 (5 bases). Trimming left V 9 bases short and J 5 bases short, with 16 bases between. This CDR3 comprises 13 residues. Germline loops: CDR1 LNHDA, CDR2 SQIVND (reference sequence). CDR3 nucleotide sequence: TGTGCCAGCGGACAAGGGTATGGGGAGACCCAGTACTTC. This translates into CASGQGYGETQYF.

Concerning this clone: The sample holds other DNA sequences that translate to the same CDR3. V and J are TRBV28 and TRBJ1-5; D is unclear. This CDR3 has 10 residues. Trimming shortened V by 3 bases and J by 10 bases, and 4 bases separated the two germline ends. From germline, CDR1 is MDHEN and CDR2 SYDVKM. CDR3 sequence (DNA): TGTGCCAGCAGTTTTGGCCCCCAGCATTTT. It is translated as CASSFGPQHF.

This clone has a single count. V usage is TRBV7-9 and J usage is TRBJ1-5, with 7 bases matching TRBD1. Trimming removed 7 bases from V and 0 bases from J; junction bases left unmatched: 3. Per the germline V gene, CDR1 is SEHNR and CDR2 is FQNEAQ (reference sequence). CDR3 length: 14 residues. The CDR3 nucleotides are TGTGCCAGCACTAGACAGGGTAGCAATCAGCCCCAGCATTTT. It is translated as CASTRQGSNQPQHF. The complete variable domain, with remaining parts taken from reference TRBV7-9 and TRBJ1-5, reads DTGVSQNPRHKITKRGQNVTFRCDPISEHNRLYWYRQTLGQGPEFLTYFQNEAQLEKSRLLSDRFSAERPKGSFSTLEIQRTEQGDSAMYLCASTRQGSNQPQHFGDGTRLSIL.

J is TRBJ1-4 and V is TRBV7-9; D call uncertain. V lost 5 bases to trimming and J lost 3 bases, with 22 bases between them. Germline V CDR1 and CDR2: SEHNR, FQNEAQ (reference sequence). This CDR3 spans 18 amino acids. CDR3 in amino acids: CASSPLYSQVRANEKLFF. CDR3 bases: TGTGCCAGCAGCCCCCTCTACTCCCAAGTGCGTGCTAATGAAAAACTGTTTTTT.

This chain uses TRBV5-1 with TRBJ2-7; weak D call: TRBD1 (5 bases). CDR1 SGHRS and CDR2 YFSETQ come from the germline V gene. V was trimmed by 5 bases and J by 0 bases, leaving 12 bases between them. The length of the CDR3 is 14 residues. CDR3 bases: TGCGCCAGCAGAACGGACAAGGACTCCTACGAGCAGTACTTC. It specifies CASRTDKDSYEQYF.

The chain joins TRBV2 to TRBJ2-3, with 8 bases identical to TRBD2. The V gene end was trimmed by 6 bases and the J gene end by 2 bases; junction bases not matched to a gene: 10. This CDR3 has 16 amino acids. Germline V CDR1 and CDR2: SNHLY, FYNNEI. The CDR3 coding sequence is TGTGCCAGCAGCTACTTAGCGGGGCCTTCCACAGATACGCAGTATTTT. It translates to CASSYLAGPSTDTQYF.

The chain employs TRBV5-8 and TRBJ1-1; TRBD1 agrees at 11 bases. Germline loops: CDR1 SGHTS, CDR2 YDEGEE. V lost 5 bases to trimming and J lost 4 bases; unmatched junction nucleotides: 1. The CDR3 runs 13 residues. CDR3 region: CASRGQGGTEAFF. CDR3 in DNA: TGTGCCAGCAGGGGACAGGGGGGCACTGAAGCTTTCTTT.

This chain connects TRBV4-1 to TRBJ1-5; D gene unclear. Germline loops: CDR1 MGHRA, CDR2 YSYEKL. Trimming removed 1 base at V and 0 bases at J, with 7 bases between. The CDR3 is 15 residues long. CDR3 sequence (DNA): TGCGCCAGCAGCCAAGGTCCAGATAGCAATCAGCCCCAGCATTTT. Amino acids: CASSQGPDSNQPQHF.

A few counts support this clone. This chain connects TRBV25-1 to TRBJ2-7; 7 bases map to TRBD1. This CDR3 has 16 amino acids. Germline V gene sequence: CDR1 MGHDK, CDR2 SYGVNS. Trimming removed 3 bases from V and 0 bases from J; junction bases left unmatched: 8. This CDR3 reads CASSDPRTGGSYEQYF. The CDR3 DNA is TGTGCCAGCAGTGACCCGAGGACAGGAGGCTCCTACGAGCAGTACTTC.

The chain's CDR3 is CASSWGGQGEQYF. The DNA of the CDR3 is TGCGCCAGCAGCTGGGGGGGACAAGGCGAGCAGTACTTC. The chain joins TRBV5-1 to TRBJ2-7; D might be TRBD2 (7 bases). The germline gives CDR1 SGHRS, CDR2 YFSETQ. The CDR3 loop spans 13 amino acids. The ends were cut back, 3 bases at V and 6 bases at J, with 13 bases in the middle.

In this sample, this clone turned up once. The chain is built from TRBV2 and TRBJ2-5; D may be TRBD2 (6 bases). CDR3 length: 13 amino acids. The V gene's germline CDR1 is SNHLY and CDR2 FYNNEI. V lost 6 bases, J lost 4 bases, and 12 bases lay in between. The CDR3 DNA is TGTGCCAGCAGCTCGGGAGTGGGAGAGACCCAGTACTTC. Protein sequence: CASSSGVGETQYF. The whole variable domain, remainder taken from reference TRBV2 and TRBJ2-5, is EPEVTQTPSHQVTQMGQEVILRCVPISNHLYFYWYRQILGQKVEFLVSFYNNEISEKSEIFDDQFSVERPDGSNFTLKIRSTKLEDSAMYFCASSSGVGETQYFGPGTRLLVL.

This chain joins TRBV7-2 and TRBJ2-1; TRBD1 aligns across 9 bases. Per the germline V gene, CDR1 is SGHTA and CDR2 is FQGNSA. Unmatched junction bases numbered 9, after V lost 0 bases and J lost 9 bases. The CDR3 totals 16 residues. In nucleotides, the CDR3 is TGTGCCAGCAGCTTAGCTCTACCGGGACAGGGCCCTGAGCAGTTCTTC. Amino acids: CASSLALPGQGPEQFF. Variable domain in full (rest from reference TRBV7-2 and TRBJ2-1): GAGVSQSPSNKVTEKGKDVELRCDPISGHTALYWYRQSLGQGLEFLIYFQGNSAPDKSGLPSDRFSAERTGGSVSTLTIQRTQQEDSAVYLCASSLALPGQGPEQFFGPGTRLTVL.

The CDR3, as DNA: TGTGCCAGCAGCGTAGTGGCTAGCGGGAGTGTATACAATGAGCAGTTCTTC. Translation gives CASSVVASGSVYNEQFF. The chain couples TRBV9 to TRBJ2-1; the match to TRBD2 covers 10 bases. The CDR3 runs 17 residues. In germline, CDR1 is SGDLS, CDR2 YYNGEE. Trimming at V came to 0 bases and at J to 4 bases, leaving 7 bases not matched to a gene. The full variable domain, completed using reference TRBV9 and TRBJ2-1, is DSGVTQTPKHLITATGQRVTLRCSPRSGDLSVYWYQQSLDQGLQFLIQYYNGEERAKGNILERFSAQQFPDLHSELNLSSLELGDSALYFCASSVVASGSVYNEQFFGPGTRLTVL.